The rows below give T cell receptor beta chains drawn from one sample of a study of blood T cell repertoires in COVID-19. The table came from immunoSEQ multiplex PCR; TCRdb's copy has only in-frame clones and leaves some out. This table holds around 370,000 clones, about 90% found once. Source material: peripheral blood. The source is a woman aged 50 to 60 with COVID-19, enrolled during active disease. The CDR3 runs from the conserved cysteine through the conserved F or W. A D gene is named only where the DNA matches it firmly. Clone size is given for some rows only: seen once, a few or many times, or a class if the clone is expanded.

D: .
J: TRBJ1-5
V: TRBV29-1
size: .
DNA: TGCAGCGTTGCGGGCGGGAGCAATCAGCCCCAGCATTTT
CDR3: CSVAGGSNQPQHF

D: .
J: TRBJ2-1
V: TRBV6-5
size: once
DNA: TGTGCCAGCAGTTACGGGGTGGGAGGCAACAATGAGCAGTTCTTC
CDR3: CASSYGVGGNNEQFF

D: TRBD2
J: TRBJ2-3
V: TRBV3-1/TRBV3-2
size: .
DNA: TGTGCCAGCAGCCTTGGGACTAGCGGCTCCACAGATACGCAGTATTTT
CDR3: CASSLGTSGSTDTQYF

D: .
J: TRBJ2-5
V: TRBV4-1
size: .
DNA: TGCGCCAGCAGCCAACAATTCCAAGAGACCCAGTACTTC
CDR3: CASSQQFQETQYF

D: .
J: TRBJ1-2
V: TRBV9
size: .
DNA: TGTGCCAGCAGCGTAGGGGCAGACACTCCTAACTATGGCTACACCTTC
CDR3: CASSVGADTPNYGYTF

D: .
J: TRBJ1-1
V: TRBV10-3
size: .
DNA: TGTGCCATCAGTGAGTCGCAGGGGCAGGGGACCACTGAAGCTTTCTTT
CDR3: CAISESQGQGTTEAFF

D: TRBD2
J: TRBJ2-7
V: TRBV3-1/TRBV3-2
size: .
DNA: TGTGCCAGCAGCGAGGTAGCGGGGAACTACGAGCAGTACTTC
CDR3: CASSEVAGNYEQYF

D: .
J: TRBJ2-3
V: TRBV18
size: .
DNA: TGTGCCAGCTCTTGGACAGAGGGGGATACGCAGTATTTT
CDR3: CASSWTEGDTQYF

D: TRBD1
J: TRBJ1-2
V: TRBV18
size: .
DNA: TGTGCCAGCTCACCAAAGTCAGGGGGCGACTATGGCTACACCTTC
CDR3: CASSPKSGGDYGYTF

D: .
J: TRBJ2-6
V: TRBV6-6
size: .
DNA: TGTGCCACCCTCTCTGGGGCCAACGTCCTGACTTTC
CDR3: CATLSGANVLTF

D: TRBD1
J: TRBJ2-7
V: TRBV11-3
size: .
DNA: TGTGCCAGCAGCCCGGGGACAGCTCTAGCCTACGAGCAGTACTTC
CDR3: CASSPGTALAYEQYF

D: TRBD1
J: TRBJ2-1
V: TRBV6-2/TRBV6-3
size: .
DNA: TGTGCCAGCAGTTACCCCCCCGGGACAGGGGTCAGTGAGCAGTTCTTC
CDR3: CASSYPPGTGVSEQFF

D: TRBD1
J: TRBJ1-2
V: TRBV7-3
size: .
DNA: TGTGCCAGCAGCTCCGACTTTGGACAGGCGGCCTTC
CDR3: CASSSDFGQAAF

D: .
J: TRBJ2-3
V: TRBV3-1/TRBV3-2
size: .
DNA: TGTGCCAGCAGCCGGCTAGGGGGCACAGATACGCAGTATTTT
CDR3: CASSRLGGTDTQYF

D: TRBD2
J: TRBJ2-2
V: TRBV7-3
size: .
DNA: TGTGCCAGCAGCTTAACAGCGGGAGGGCCCACCGGGGAGCTGTTTTTT
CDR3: CASSLTAGGPTGELFF

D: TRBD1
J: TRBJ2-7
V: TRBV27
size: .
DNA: TGTGCCAGCAAGCCTACGTCCGGGACAGGTCGCTACGAGCAGTACTTC
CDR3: CASKPTSGTGRYEQYF

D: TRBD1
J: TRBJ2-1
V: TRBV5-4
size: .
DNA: TGTGCCAGCCAGGGACAGGTTAACTACAATGAGCAGTTCTTC
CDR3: CASQGQVNYNEQFF

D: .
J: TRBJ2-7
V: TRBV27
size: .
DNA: TGTGCCAGCAGTGTCGACAGGACCTCCTACGAGCAGTACTTC
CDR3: CASSVDRTSYEQYF

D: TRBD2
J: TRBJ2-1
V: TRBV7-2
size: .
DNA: TGTGCCAGCAGCTTAGGACTAGCGGGAGGTTATGAGCAGTTCTTC
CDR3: CASSLGLAGGYEQFF

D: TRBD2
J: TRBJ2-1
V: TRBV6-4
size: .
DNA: TGTGCCAGCAGTGATGTAGCGGGAAGATCCGAGCAGTTCTTC
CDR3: CASSDVAGRSEQFF

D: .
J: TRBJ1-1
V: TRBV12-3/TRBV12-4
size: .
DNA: TGTGCCAGCAGTAGGGGATACACTGAAGCTTTCTTT
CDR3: CASSRGYTEAFF

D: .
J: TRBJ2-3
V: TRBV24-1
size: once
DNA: TGTGCCACCAAGTCAGGGGATACGCAGTATTTT
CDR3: CATKSGDTQYF

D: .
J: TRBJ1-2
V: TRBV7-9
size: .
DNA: TGTGCCAGCAGCTTAAACGGGGGGAGGTTCCATGGCTACACCTTC
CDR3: CASSLNGGRFHGYTF

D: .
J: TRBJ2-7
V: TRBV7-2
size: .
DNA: TGTGCCAGCAGCTTAAGTCCAGGGATTTACTACGAGCAGTACTTC
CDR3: CASSLSPGIYYEQYF

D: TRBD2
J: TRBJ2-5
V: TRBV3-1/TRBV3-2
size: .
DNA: TGTGCCAGCAGCCAGGGGGGACTAGCGGGAGGAGACGGAGAGACCCAGTACTTC
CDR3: CASSQGGLAGGDGETQYF

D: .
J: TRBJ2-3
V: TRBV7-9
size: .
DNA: TGTGCCAGCCTCGTCAGGGAAAAAACAGATACGCAGTATTTT
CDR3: CASLVREKTDTQYF

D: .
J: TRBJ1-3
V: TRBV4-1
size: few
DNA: TGCGCCAGCAGCCAAGATCTAACAGCCATCTCTGGAAACACCATATATTTT
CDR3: CASSQDLTAISGNTIYF

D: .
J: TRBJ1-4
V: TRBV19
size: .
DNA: TGTGCCAGTAGTATAGTCCATGGCAGTCTAGGAAATGAAAAACTGTTTTTT
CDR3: CASSIVHGSLGNEKLFF

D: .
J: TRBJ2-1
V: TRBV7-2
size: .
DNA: TGTGCCAGCAGCTTAGTCAGGGCTCGGAATGAGCAGTTCTTC
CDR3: CASSLVRARNEQFF

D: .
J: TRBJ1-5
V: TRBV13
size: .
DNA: TGTGCCAGCAGCTTCTTCGGGGACAATCAGCCCCAGCATTTT
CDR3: CASSFFGDNQPQHF

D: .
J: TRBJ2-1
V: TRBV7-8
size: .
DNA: TGTGCCAGCAGCCAAAGGACTGGCTCCTACAATGAGCAGTTCTTC
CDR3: CASSQRTGSYNEQFF

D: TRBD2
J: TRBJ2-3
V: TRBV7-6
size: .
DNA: TGTGCCAGCAGCTTACTGGCGACTAGCGCGGGGGGTTGGGATACGCAGTATTTT
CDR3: CASSLLATSAGGWDTQYF

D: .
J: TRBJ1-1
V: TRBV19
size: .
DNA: TGTGCCGCCTGGGGCTTAACTGAAGCTTTCTTT
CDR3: CAAWGLTEAFF

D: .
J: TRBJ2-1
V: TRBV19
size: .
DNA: TGTGCCAGTAGCCAATGGGGAGGCCCATACAATGAGCAGTTCTTC
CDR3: CASSQWGGPYNEQFF

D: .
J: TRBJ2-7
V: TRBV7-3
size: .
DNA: TGTGCCAGCAGCTTAGGTGGAGGCGAGCAGTACTTC
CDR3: CASSLGGGEQYF

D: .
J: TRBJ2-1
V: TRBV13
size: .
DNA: TGTGCCAGCAACGCGGGTGGCAATGAGCAGTTCTTC
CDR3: CASNAGGNEQFF

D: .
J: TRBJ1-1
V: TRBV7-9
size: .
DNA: TGTGCCAGCAGCTCAATGACTTCGGGCACTGAAGCTTTCTTT
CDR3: CASSSMTSGTEAFF

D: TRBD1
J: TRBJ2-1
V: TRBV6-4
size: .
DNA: TGTGCCAGCAGTGATGGGACAGGACCCTACAATGAGCAGTTCTTC
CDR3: CASSDGTGPYNEQFF

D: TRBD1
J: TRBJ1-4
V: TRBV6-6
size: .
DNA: TGTGCCAGCAGGTCGATGACAGGGGGTGCCGAAAAACTGTTTTTT
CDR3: CASRSMTGGAEKLFF

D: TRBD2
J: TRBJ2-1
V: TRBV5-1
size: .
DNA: TGCGCCAGCAGCTTGGGTACTAGCGGGAGTTCCTGGGACTTGGATGAGCAGTTCTTC
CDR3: CASSLGTSGSSWDLDEQFF

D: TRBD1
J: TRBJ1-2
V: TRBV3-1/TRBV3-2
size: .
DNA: TGTGCCAGCAGCCCCGGGACAGGTGGATATGGCTACACCTTC
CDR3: CASSPGTGGYGYTF

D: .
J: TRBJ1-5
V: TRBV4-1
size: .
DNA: TGCGCCAGCAGCCAGGGTTCGACAGGCACGAATCAGCCCCAGCATTTT
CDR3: CASSQGSTGTNQPQHF